These T cell receptor beta chains were read from a single sample in a study of T cell responses to AZD1222 COVID-19 vaccine. The assay was immunoSEQ multiplex PCR, and TCRdb's table has in-frame clones only and misses some. The sample contains 120,000 or so clones, roughly 91% of which appear only once. The input for sequencing was peripheral blood, taken 28 days after the second AZD1222 dose. These receptors were obtained from an adult who received the AZD1222 COVID-19 vaccine. Both conserved end residues are part of each CDR3. The D gene is left open where the match is weak. Size values are once, few and many counts, or a class for expanded clones, and some rows have none.

j_gene | v_gene | d_gene | abundance | CDR3aa | CDR3nt
TRBJ1-4 | TRBV3-1/TRBV3-2 | NA | NA | CASRAGEKLFF | TGTGCGTCCCGGGCCGGAGAAAAACTGTTTTTT
TRBJ2-3 | TRBV30 | NA | NA | CASRLGNTDTQYF | TGTGCTTCGCGATTAGGTAACACAGATACGCAGTATTTT
TRBJ1-1 | TRBV14 | NA | once | CASSRNRATEAFF | TGTGCCAGCAGCCGAAACAGGGCCACTGAAGCTTTCTTT
TRBJ1-1 | TRBV19 | TRBD1 | NA | CASRGQMNTEAFF | TGTGCCAGCCGGGGACAGATGAACACTGAAGCTTTCTTT
TRBJ2-7 | TRBV4-1 | TRBD1 | NA | CASRLRKTGGYEQYF | TGCGCCAGCAGGTTGAGGAAGACAGGGGGGTACGAGCAGTACTTC
TRBJ2-5 | TRBV7-9 | TRBD2 | once | CASSFGGEFQETQYF | TGTGCCAGCAGCTTCGGGGGGGAATTCCAAGAGACCCAGTACTTC
TRBJ1-2 | TRBV18 | NA | NA | CASSAGVTMGYTF | TGTGCCAGCTCAGCGGGGGTAACTATGGGCTACACCTTC
TRBJ1-5 | TRBV7-2 | NA | NA | CASSLILKAPQHF | TGTGCCAGCAGCTTAATACTCAAGGCGCCCCAGCATTTT
TRBJ1-5 | TRBV5-6 | NA | NA | CASSPGAHSNQPQHF | TGTGCCAGCAGCCCCGGGGCTCATAGCAATCAGCCCCAGCATTTT
TRBJ1-2 | TRBV25-1 | NA | NA | CASSQDIYGYTF | TGTGCCAGCAGTCAGGACATCTATGGCTACACCTTC
TRBJ2-7 | TRBV29-1 | NA | NA | CSVEGYRGEQYF | TGCAGCGTTGAAGGGTACCGGGGGGAGCAGTACTTC
TRBJ1-4 | TRBV4-3 | TRBD1 | NA | CASSPRTGGGEVINEKLFF | TGCGCCAGCAGTCCTAGGACAGGGGGCGGTGAGGTAATAAATGAAAAACTGTTTTTT
TRBJ1-5 | TRBV20-1 | NA | NA | CSASLRGNQPQHF | TGCAGTGCTAGTCTCCGGGGTAATCAGCCCCAGCATTTT
TRBJ2-4 | TRBV5-4 | NA | NA | CASSLMGGGDIQYF | TGTGCCAGCAGCTTGATGGGAGGGGGGGACATTCAGTACTTC
TRBJ1-2 | TRBV3-1/TRBV3-2 | NA | NA | CASSQAGGYTF | TGTGCCAGCAGCCAAGCGGGCGGCTACACCTTC
TRBJ2-7 | TRBV7-2 | NA | NA | CASSLDQGAGYEQYF | TGTGCCAGCAGCTTAGACCAGGGAGCTGGGTACGAGCAGTACTTC
TRBJ1-1 | TRBV29-1 | NA | NA | CSVEIGKTEAFF | TGCAGCGTTGAAATAGGGAAAACTGAAGCTTTCTTT
TRBJ2-7 | TRBV11-2 | NA | NA | CASSLVGNKYEQYF | TGTGCCAGCAGCTTAGTCGGGAACAAATACGAGCAGTACTTC
TRBJ2-1 | TRBV27 | NA | NA | CASSLGADEQFF | TGTGCCAGCAGTTTGGGTGCGGATGAGCAGTTCTTC
TRBJ1-2 | TRBV4-1 | NA | NA | CASSQEGPPVVIYGYTF | TGCGCCAGCAGCCAAGAGGGACCGCCGGTGGTGATCTATGGCTACACCTTC
TRBJ2-7 | TRBV2 | TRBD1 | NA | CASSGDRGEQYF | TGTGCCAGCAGTGGGGACAGGGGCGAGCAGTACTTC
TRBJ2-2 | TRBV7-8 | NA | NA | CASSLGQNTGELFF | TGTGCCAGCAGCTTGGGACAGAACACCGGGGAGCTGTTTTTT
TRBJ1-1 | TRBV4-3 | TRBD1 | NA | CASSQDRGQGAFF | TGCGCCAGCAGCCAAGATAGGGGACAGGGGGCTTTCTTT